This T cell receptor (beta chain) was retrieved from a study of T cell changes during pregnancy in multiple sclerosis. Germline values: CDR1 MDHEN, CDR2 SYDVKM. The CDR3 sequence is 11 residues long. V was trimmed by 7 bases and J by 6 bases, leaving 10 bases between them. Ten or more counts support this clone. Profiled with immunoSEQ multiplex PCR; TCRdb holds only in-frame clones, not every one. Of about 41,000 clones listed, 90% to 95% are singletons. V is TRBV28 and J is TRBJ2-7; D remains ambiguous. The starting material was CD8+ T cells from peripheral blood mononuclear cells, obtained in the third trimester of pregnancy. The origin of this receptor is a female donor with multiple sclerosis, enrolled in a pregnancy study. The CDR3 DNA is TGTGCCAGCATACGGTCGGGCGAGCAGTACTTC. It is translated as CASIRSGEQYF.